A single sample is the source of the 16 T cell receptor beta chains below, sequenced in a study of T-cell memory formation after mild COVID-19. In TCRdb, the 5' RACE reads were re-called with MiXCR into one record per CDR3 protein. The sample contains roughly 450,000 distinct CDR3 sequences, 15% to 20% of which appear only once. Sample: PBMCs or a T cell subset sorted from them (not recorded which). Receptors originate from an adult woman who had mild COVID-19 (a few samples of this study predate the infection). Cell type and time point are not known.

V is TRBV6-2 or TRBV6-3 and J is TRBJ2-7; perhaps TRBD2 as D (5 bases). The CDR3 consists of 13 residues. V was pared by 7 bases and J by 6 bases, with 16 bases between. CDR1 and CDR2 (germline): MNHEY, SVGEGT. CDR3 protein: CASTGSVRVEQYF. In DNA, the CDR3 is TGTGCCAGCACCGGGTCGGTGAGGGTCGAGCAGTACTTC.

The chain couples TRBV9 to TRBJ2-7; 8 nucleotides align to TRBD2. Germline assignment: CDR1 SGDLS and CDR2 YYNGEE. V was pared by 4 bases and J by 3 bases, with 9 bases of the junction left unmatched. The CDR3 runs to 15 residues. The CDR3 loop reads CASSRESGSDYEQYF. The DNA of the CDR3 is TGTGCCAGCAGCAGAGAGAGCGGGAGTGACTACGAGCAGTACTTC. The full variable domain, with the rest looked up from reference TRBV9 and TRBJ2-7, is DSGVTQTPKHLITATGQRVTLRCSPRSGDLSVYWYQQSLDQGLQFLIQYYNGEERAKGNILERFSAQQFPDLHSELNLSSLELGDSALYFCASSRESGSDYEQYFGPGTRLTVT.

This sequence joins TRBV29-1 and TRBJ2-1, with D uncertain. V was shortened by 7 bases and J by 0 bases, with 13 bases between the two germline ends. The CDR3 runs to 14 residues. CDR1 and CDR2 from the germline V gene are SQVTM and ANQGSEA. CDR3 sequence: CSAQRLGSYNEQFF. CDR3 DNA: TGCAGCGCTCAGCGCCTGGGCTCCTACAATGAGCAGTTCTTC.

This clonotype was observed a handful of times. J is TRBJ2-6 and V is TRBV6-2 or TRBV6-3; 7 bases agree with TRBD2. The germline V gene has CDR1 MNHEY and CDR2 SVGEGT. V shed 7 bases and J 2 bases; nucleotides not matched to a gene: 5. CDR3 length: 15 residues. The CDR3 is CASTRESAGANVLTF. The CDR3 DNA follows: TGTGCCAGCACGCGGGAGAGTGCTGGGGCCAACGTCCTGACTTTC.

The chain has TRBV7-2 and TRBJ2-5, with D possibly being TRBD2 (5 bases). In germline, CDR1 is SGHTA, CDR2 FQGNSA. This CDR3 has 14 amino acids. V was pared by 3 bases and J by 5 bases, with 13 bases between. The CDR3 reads CASSFRGSWETQYF. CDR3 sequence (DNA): TGTGCCAGCAGCTTTCGGGGTTCATGGGAGACCCAGTACTTC. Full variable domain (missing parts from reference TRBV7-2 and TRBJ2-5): GAGVSQSPSNKVTEKGKDVELRCDPISGHTALYWYRQSLGQGLEFLIYFQGNSAPDKSGLPSDRFSAERTGGSVSTLTIQRTQQEDSAVYLCASSFRGSWETQYFGPGTRLLVL.

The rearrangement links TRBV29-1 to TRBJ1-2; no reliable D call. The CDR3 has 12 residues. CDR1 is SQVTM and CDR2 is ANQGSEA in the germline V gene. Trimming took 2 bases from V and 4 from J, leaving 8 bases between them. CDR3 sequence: CSVELDSYGYTF. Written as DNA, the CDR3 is TGCAGCGTTGAATTGGATAGCTATGGCTACACCTTC.

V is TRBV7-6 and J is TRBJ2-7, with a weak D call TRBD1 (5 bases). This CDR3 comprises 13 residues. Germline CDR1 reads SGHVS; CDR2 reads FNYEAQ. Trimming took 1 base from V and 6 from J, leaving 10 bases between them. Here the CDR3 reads CASSLDQGSEQYV. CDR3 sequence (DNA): TGTGCCAGCAGCTTAGATCAGGGCTCCGAGCAGTACGTC.

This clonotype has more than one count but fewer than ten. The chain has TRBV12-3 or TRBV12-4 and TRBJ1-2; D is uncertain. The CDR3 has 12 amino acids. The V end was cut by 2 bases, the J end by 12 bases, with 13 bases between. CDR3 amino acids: CASSLFPIEDTF. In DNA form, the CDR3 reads TGTGCCAGCAGTTTATTCCCCATCGAAGACACCTTC.

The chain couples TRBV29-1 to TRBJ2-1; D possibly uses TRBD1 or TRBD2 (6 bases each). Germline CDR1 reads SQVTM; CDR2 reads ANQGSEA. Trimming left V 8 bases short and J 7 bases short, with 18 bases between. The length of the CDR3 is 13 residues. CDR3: CSLVGGQANEQFF. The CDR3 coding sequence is TGCAGCTTGGTAGGGGGGCAGGCTAATGAGCAGTTCTTC.

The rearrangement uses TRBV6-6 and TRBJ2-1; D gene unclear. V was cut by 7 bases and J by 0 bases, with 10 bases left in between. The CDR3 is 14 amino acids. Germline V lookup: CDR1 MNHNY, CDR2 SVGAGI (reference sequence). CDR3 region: CASMTQSSYNEQFF. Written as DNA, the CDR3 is TGTGCCAGCATGACACAGAGCTCCTACAATGAGCAGTTCTTC.

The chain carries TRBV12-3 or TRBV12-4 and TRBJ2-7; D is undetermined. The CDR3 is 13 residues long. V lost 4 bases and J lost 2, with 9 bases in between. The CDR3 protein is CASSSTVAYEQYF. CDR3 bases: TGTGCCAGCAGTTCTACAGTTGCCTACGAGCAGTACTTC.

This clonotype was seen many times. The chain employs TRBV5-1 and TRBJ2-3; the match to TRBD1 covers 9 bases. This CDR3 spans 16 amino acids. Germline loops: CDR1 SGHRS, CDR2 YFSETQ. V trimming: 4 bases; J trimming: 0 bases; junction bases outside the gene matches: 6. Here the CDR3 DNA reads TGCGCCAGCAGCGCGGACGGGACAGGGAGCACAGATACGCAGTATTTT. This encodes CASSADGTGSTDTQYF.

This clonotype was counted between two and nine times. CDR3 sequence reads: CSVVGTGELFF. The DNA of the CDR3 is TGCAGCGTTGTGGGGACCGGGGAGCTGTTTTTT. The chain employs TRBV29-1 and TRBJ2-2; D is ambiguous. The germline V and J ends were trimmed by 4 bases and 5 bases, with 5 bases remaining between them. Per the germline V gene, CDR1 is SQVTM and CDR2 is ANQGSEA. The CDR3 runs to 11 residues.

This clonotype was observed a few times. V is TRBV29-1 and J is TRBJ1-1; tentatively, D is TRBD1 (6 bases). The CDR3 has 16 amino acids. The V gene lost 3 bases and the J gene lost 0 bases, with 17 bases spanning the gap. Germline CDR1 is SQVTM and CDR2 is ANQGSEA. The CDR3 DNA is TGCAGCGTTGAGAATCCCCGCGCAGGGGTGAACACTGAAGCTTTCTTT. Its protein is CSVENPRAGVNTEAFF.

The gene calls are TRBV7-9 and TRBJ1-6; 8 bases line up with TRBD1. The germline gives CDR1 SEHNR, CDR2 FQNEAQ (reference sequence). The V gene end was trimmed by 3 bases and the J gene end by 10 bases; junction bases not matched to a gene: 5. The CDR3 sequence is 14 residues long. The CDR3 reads CASSFEGQGSPLHF. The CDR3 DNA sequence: TGTGCCAGCAGCTTTGAAGGACAGGGATCACCCCTCCACTTT.

CDR3 sequence: CASSNGQGAYEQYF. CDR3 coding DNA: TGTGCCAGCAGCAATGGACAGGGGGCGTACGAGCAGTACTTC. The rearrangement joins TRBV7-2 to TRBJ2-7; 11 positions match TRBD1. The germline V gene encodes CDR1 SGHTA and CDR2 FQGNSA. The trim removed 5 bases at V and 4 bases at J, leaving 4 bases unmatched. CDR3 length equals 14 residues.